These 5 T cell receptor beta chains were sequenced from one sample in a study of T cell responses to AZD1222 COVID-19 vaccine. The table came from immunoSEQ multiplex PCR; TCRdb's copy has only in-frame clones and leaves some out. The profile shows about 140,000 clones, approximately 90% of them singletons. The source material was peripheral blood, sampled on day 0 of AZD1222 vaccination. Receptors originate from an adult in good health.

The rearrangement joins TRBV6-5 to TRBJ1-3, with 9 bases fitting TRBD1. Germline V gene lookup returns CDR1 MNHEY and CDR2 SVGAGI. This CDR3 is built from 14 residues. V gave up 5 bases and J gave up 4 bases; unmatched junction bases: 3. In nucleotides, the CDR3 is TGTGCCAGCAGTCGGGACAGGGCAGGAAACACCATATATTTT. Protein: CASSRDRAGNTIYF.

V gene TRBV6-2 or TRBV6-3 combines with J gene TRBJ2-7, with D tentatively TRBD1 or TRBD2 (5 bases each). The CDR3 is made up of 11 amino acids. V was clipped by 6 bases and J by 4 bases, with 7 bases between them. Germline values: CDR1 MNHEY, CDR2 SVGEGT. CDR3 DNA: TGTGCCAGCAGCAGGGAGTACGAGCAGTACTTC. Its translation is CASSREYEQYF.

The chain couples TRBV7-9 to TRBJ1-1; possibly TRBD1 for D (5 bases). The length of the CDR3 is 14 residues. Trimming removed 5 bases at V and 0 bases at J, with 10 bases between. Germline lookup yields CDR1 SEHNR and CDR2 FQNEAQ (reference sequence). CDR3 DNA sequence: TGTGCCAGCAGCCCGGGACCCTTGAACACTGAAGCTTTCTTT. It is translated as CASSPGPLNTEAFF.

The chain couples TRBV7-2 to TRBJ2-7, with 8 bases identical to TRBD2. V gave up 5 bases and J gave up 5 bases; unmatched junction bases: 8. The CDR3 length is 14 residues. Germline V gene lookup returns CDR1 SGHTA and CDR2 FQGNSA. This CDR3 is CASSLSGSHNEQYF. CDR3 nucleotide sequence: TGTGCCAGCAGCCTGAGCGGGAGTCACAACGAGCAGTACTTC.

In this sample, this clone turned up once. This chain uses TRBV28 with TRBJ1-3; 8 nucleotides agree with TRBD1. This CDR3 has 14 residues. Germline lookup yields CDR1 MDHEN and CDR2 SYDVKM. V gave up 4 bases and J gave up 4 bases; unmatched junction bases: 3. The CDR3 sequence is CASSSYRGGNTIYF. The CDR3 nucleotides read TGTGCCAGCAGTTCTTACAGGGGGGGAAACACCATATATTTT. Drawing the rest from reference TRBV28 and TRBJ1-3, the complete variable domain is DVKVTQSSRYLVKRTGEKVFLECVQDMDHENMFWYRQDPGLGLRLIYFSYDVKMKEKGDIPEGYSVSREKKERFSLILESASTNQTSMYLCASSSYRGGNTIYFGEGSWLTVV.